This T cell receptor beta chain was profiled in a study of human T cells and chemical hapten exposure (dated by TCRdb to about 2021). Regarding the research as a whole: For sensitization, 2% DPC in acetone was applied to a roughly 2 cm by roughly 2 cm area of upper inner arm skin. Throughout the study period of about 25 weeks, patients also received therapeutic DPC doses to the scalp every week. Patch tests used Finn chambers with 0.01% DPC on the upper back, scored after 6 days by International Contact Dermatitis Research Group standards. The patient cohort, mostly female, included alopecia areata with under or over 50% scalp involvement, alopecia totalis and alopecia universalis. Libraries were combined into a pool for sequencing, and differences in TCR yield between samples came mainly from small differences in library volumes within the pool. Peripheral blood TCR repertoire changes were tracked in vivo in alopecia patients during primary and secondary sensitization to the hapten diphenylcyclopropenone (DPC). Patient blood was sampled pre-sensitization (week 0) and at 2, 6 and about 24 weeks after DPC sensitization. For TCR sequencing, blood came from 25 to 35 alopecia patients at anywhere from one to four time points (pre-sensitization, 2, 6 and 24 weeks). Overall study results and their limits: All patients had alopecia, a presumed autoimmune disease, so their immune response might differ from that of healthy individuals. Repeated subsampling changed both the strength of the expansion versus patch-test correlation and the threshold at which that correlation became significant. Expanded TCRs formed significantly more large CDR3 similarity clusters than pre-sensitization or healthy control sets, consistent with antigen-driven responses. DPC sensitization did not change the number of TCRs with a frequency above 1 in 1000, and there was no evidence of changes in global repertoire structure. A positive correlation was found between the number of PT1 expanded TCRs and patch test score, with significance reached at thresholds 8, 16 and 32 but not 4.

This specimen's time point label, per the study, means: pre-sensitization, week 0. The sample's treatment or condition label, in plain terms: therapeutic diphenylcyclopropenone sensitization with weekly scalp DPC. At each patch-test visit, blood was drawn before the patch test was applied. Patients were considered eligible if aged 18 to 70, diagnosed with alopecia and deemed suitable for DPC therapy, and patients were excluded if pregnant. Total RNA was isolated from unfractionated whole blood collected in Tempus Blood RNA tubes. Receptor amplification or capture employed RACE. For sequencing, a NextSeq 500 was employed. During library preparation, unique molecular identifiers were attached to individual cDNA molecules so that TCRs could be counted in a quantitative, reproducible way. For every blood RNA sample, sequencing covered both the TCR alpha and TCR beta chains. As for the original processing: Samples had a median of approximately 96,000 TCRs, with a range from roughly 23,224 to 700,000. V, J and CDR3 annotation of the TCR reads was carried out using the Decombinator software suite. Every sample was subsampled to the same number of TCRs (28,000) for the PS versus PT1 abundance plots. TCRs were defined as expanded if absent before sensitization and observed at least eight times at the 2-week time point. The public reads were reprocessed in TCRdb via fastp at Q25 and MiXCR, keeping in-frame beta chains. Entries are consolidated by CDR3 protein sequence, retaining the most common genes and DNA. The authors' filters were not applied to this entry. Within this sample are about 80,000 distinct CDR3 sequences, with 13% to 15% of them counted one time only. The top ten constitute 4% to 6% of the sample.

Note on this clonotype: Its antigen is currently not known. No base quality information exists; no much larger clone differs at one position.

CDR1 and CDR2, per the germline V gene (reference sequence), are GTSNPN and SVGIG. From its cysteine to its phenylalanine, the CDR3 spans 12 amino acids. The DNA shown is the 36-base CDR3, in frame from base 1. Deletion took 4 bases off V and 4 bases off J, with a span of 10 bases between the germline ends. The receptor's source is a woman in her forties or fifties with alopecia areata. Some clones in this sample may be carry-over from other donors' samples. The sample was whole blood, taken in connection with sensitization to the hapten diphenylcyclopropenone (DPC). The chain is encoded by TRBV30 joined to TRBJ1-1, and perhaps TRBD1 as D gene, on 6 matching bases. The DNA sequence is given as TGTGCCTGGACAGGGGTCGGCACTGAAGCTTTCTTT. Translation gives CAWTGVGTEAFF.